The T cell receptor (beta chain) under discussion was sequenced for a study of T cells in tuberculosis. Study-level points and caveats: Some low-affinity tetramer-binding T cells may be absent from this sample.

V dropped 8 bases and J dropped 0; count of bases not matched to a gene: 5. The CDR3 runs to 13 residues. Germline V gene lookup returns CDR1 SGHRS and CDR2 YFSETQ. TCR-alpha and TCR-beta chains were sequenced unpaired. Clones were sequenced by immunoSEQ multiplex PCR, and TCRdb holds only the in-frame ones, with some missing. The data show around 60,000 clones, 81% seen once. Sorting used thawed, overnight-rested PBMC stained with anti-CD3, a viability dye and GMM-loaded CD1B tetramer. The lipid loaded on the CD1B tetramers was C32 glucose monomycolate from Rhodococcus equi. From each donor, about 100,000 tetramer-negative cells were sorted.

Specimen: CD1b-GMM tetramer-negative cells sorted from PBMCs. This sequence joins TRBV5-1 and TRBJ2-7; 7 bases line up with TRBD1. The TCR was taken from an adult woman with latent tuberculosis. Here the CDR3 DNA reads TGCGCCAGTACTGGGACAGTCTCCTACGAGCAGTACTTC. This encodes CASTGTVSYEQYF.